Listed below are T cell receptor beta chains from one sample, sequenced in a study of vaccination and CD4 T cells after COVID-19. TCRdb re-analysed the PCR reads in MiXCR, keeping a single row per CDR3 protein. This table has more than 10,000 distinct CDR3 sequences, about 47% appearing once. The antigens these receptors bind are not known. The sample taken for sequencing was CD4+ T cells from blood, cultured in vitro. The receptor source for this set is a human donor who had recovered from COVID-19. The CDR3 runs from the conserved cysteine through the conserved F or W. Each record gives: V gene, clone size, D gene, J gene, CDR3 protein, CDR3 DNA. The D gene is left open where the match is weak. Expanded clones are given a class, and other clones once, few, many or no size at all.

TRBV7-9	few	TRBD2	TRBJ2-1	CASSRSSGRPFF	TGTGCCAGCAGCAGGAGTAGCGGGAGACCGTTCTTC
TRBV7-2	-	TRBD2	TRBJ2-2	CASSYGLATGELFF	TGTGCCAGCAGCTACGGACTAGCGACCGGGGAGCTGTTTTTT
TRBV19	-	-	TRBJ2-2	CASSMGGQFTGELFF	TGTGCCAGTAGTATGGGTGGACAGTTCACCGGGGAGCTGTTTTTT
TRBV2	-	TRBD1	TRBJ2-3	CASGRDRGGTDTQYF	TGTGCCAGCGGCCGGGACAGGGGAGGCACAGATACGCAGTATTTT
TRBV6-1	large	TRBD2	TRBJ2-3	CASIWGRAPDTQYF	TGTGCCAGCATTTGGGGGAGGGCCCCAGATACGCAGTATTTT
TRBV7-8	-	TRBD1	TRBJ2-1	CASSSGTGTYNEQFF	TGTGCCAGCAGCTCCGGGACAGGCACCTACAATGAGCAGTTCTTC
TRBV25-1	-	TRBD1	TRBJ2-5	CASSELEQGVLDTQYF	TGTGCCAGCAGTGAATTGGAACAGGGGGTATTAGACACCCAGTACTTC
TRBV14	-	-	TRBJ2-5	CASSQATYQETQYF	TGTGCCAGCAGCCAAGCAACGTACCAAGAGACCCAGTACTTC
TRBV7-2	few	-	TRBJ1-5	CASSLGRDSYQPQHF	TGTGCCAGCAGCTTAGGCCGAGACAGCTATCAGCCCCAGCATTTT
TRBV7-7	few	-	TRBJ2-2	CASSPQNTGELFF	TGTGCTAGCAGCCCCCAGAACACCGGGGAGCTGTTTTTT
TRBV28	medium-sized	TRBD2	TRBJ2-5	CASSLSSGRGRQETQYF	TGTGCCAGCAGTTTGTCTAGCGGGAGAGGCCGGCAAGAGACCCAGTACTTC
TRBV7-2	-	-	TRBJ1-2	CASSLSGSQVYGYTF	TGTGCCAGCAGCTTAAGCGGCAGCCAGGTCTATGGCTACACCTTC
TRBV20-1	-	-	TRBJ1-4	CSAPSGLGEKLFF	TGCAGTGCTCCCAGTGGATTGGGAGAAAAACTGTTTTTT
TRBV5-1	-	TRBD1	TRBJ1-1	CASTRQGADTEAFF	TGCGCCAGCACAAGACAGGGGGCGGACACTGAAGCTTTCTTT
TRBV30	-	-	TRBJ2-3	CAWSPGVETDTQYF	TGTGCCTGGAGCCCGGGAGTGGAGACAGATACGCAGTATTTT
TRBV12-3/TRBV12-4	once	-	TRBJ1-1	CASSSSRNTEAFF	TGTGCCAGCAGTTCTTCCAGGAACACTGAAGCTTTCTTT
TRBV7-9	-	-	TRBJ1-1	CASSSEGLGTEAFF	TGTGCCAGCAGCTCCGAAGGGTTGGGCACTGAAGCTTTCTTT
TRBV5-1	-	-	TRBJ2-2	CASNIGVAANTGELFF	TGCGCCAGCAACATTGGGGTAGCGGCGAACACCGGGGAGCTGTTTTTT
TRBV20-1	once	-	TRBJ1-4	CSARPVPGGGKLFF	TGCAGTGCTAGACCGGTCCCGGGGGGCGGAAAACTGTTTTTT
TRBV19	-	TRBD1	TRBJ2-1	CASSSPGGFHNEQFF	TGTGCCAGTAGTTCCCCAGGGGGTTTCCACAATGAGCAGTTCTTC
TRBV19	-	-	TRBJ1-5	CASSPTGSGTQPQHF	TGTGCCAGTAGCCCGACCGGTTCAGGGACTCAGCCCCAGCATTTT
TRBV21-1	-	-	TRBJ2-7	CASSNWTPRYEQYF	TGTGCCAGCAGCAATTGGACGCCACGCTACGAGCAGTACTTC
TRBV27	-	TRBD1	TRBJ1-5	CASGIQGNQPQHF	TGTGCCAGCGGGATACAGGGGAATCAGCCCCAGCATTTT
TRBV30	few	-	TRBJ2-5	CAWSPWMSGAAQETQYF	TGTGCCTGGAGCCCATGGATGTCCGGGGCAGCCCAAGAGACCCAGTACTTC
TRBV6-1	-	-	TRBJ1-4	CASSEFQGKVNEKLFF	TGTGCCAGCAGTGAATTCCAGGGGAAGGTAAATGAAAAACTGTTTTTT
TRBV6-1	few	-	TRBJ2-2	CASTHWNTGELFF	TGTGCCAGCACCCACTGGAACACCGGGGAGCTGTTTTTT
TRBV6-2/TRBV6-3	-	-	TRBJ1-2	CASSRGGLLVGYTF	TGTGCCAGCAGCCGCGGGGGGCTGCTGGTAGGCTACACCTTC
TRBV20-1	-	-	TRBJ2-7	CSGRPSFDEQYF	TGCAGTGGCAGACCTAGTTTCGATGAGCAGTACTTC
TRBV6-2/TRBV6-3	once	-	TRBJ1-1	CASSSRGGYTEAFF	TGTGCCAGCAGTTCGCGGGGGGGGTACACTGAAGCTTTCTTT
TRBV7-2	once	-	TRBJ1-1	CASSQEGRNTEAFF	TGTGCCAGCAGCCAAGAGGGGAGAAACACTGAAGCTTTCTTT
TRBV25-1	-	-	TRBJ1-1	CASSGPGTGAFF	TGTGCCAGCAGTGGACCAGGGACGGGAGCTTTCTTT
TRBV5-1	-	-	TRBJ2-7	CASTNQGSREQYF	TGCGCCAGCACGAATCAGGGGTCCCGCGAGCAGTACTTC
TRBV10-2	-	-	TRBJ1-2	CATSLERGYTF	TGCGCCACATCCTTAGAGCGCGGCTACACCTTC
TRBV7-2	-	-	TRBJ2-7	CASSLARGSYEQYF	TGTGCCAGCAGCTTAGCTCGGGGATCCTACGAGCAGTACTTC
TRBV4-2	few	-	TRBJ2-5	CASSQERSGRQETQYF	TGTGCCAGCAGCCAAGAGAGATCCGGGCGCCAAGAGACCCAGTACTTC
TRBV6-5	-	TRBD1	TRBJ2-7	CASSFRAGTANSYEQYF	TGTGCCAGCAGTTTTAGAGCCGGGACAGCGAACTCCTACGAGCAGTACTTC
TRBV20-1	-	-	TRBJ1-6	CSARVGIVGSYNSPLHF	TGCAGTGCTAGAGTGGGTATTGTGGGCTCCTATAATTCACCCCTCCACTTT
TRBV27	-	-	TRBJ1-2	CASSPPQDLYGYTF	TGTGCCAGCAGTCCCCCCCAGGACCTCTATGGCTACACCTTC
TRBV24-1	-	-	TRBJ2-1	CATTPGGSGNEQFF	TGTGCCACCACCCCCGGGGGATCGGGCAATGAGCAGTTCTTC
TRBV30	-	-	TRBJ2-5	CAWRLAAQETQYF	TGTGCCTGGAGATTAGCGGCCCAAGAGACCCAGTACTTC
TRBV20-1	-	-	TRBJ1-1	CSARDVLADTEAFF	TGCAGTGCTAGAGACGTACTGGCAGACACTGAAGCTTTCTTT
TRBV6-1	once	-	TRBJ1-2	CASYSSTNYGYTF	TGTGCCAGCTACAGCTCTACTAACTATGGCTACACCTTC
TRBV20-1	medium-sized	-	TRBJ2-2	CSARWGSSGELFF	TGCAGTGCTCGATGGGGTAGCAGCGGGGAGCTGTTTTTT
TRBV6-1	-	-	TRBJ1-1	CASRRPNTEAFF	TGTGCCAGCAGAAGACCCAACACTGAAGCTTTCTTT
TRBV6-5	few	-	TRBJ1-2	CASSYSRGFGYTF	TGTGCCAGCAGTTACTCGAGGGGGTTCGGCTACACCTTC
TRBV15	-	TRBD2	TRBJ2-1	CATSGRTSGRASSYNEQFF	TGTGCCACCAGCGGGCGGACTAGCGGGAGGGCGAGCTCCTACAATGAGCAGTTCTTC
TRBV19	-	TRBD2	TRBJ2-1	CASSIGTSGPYNEQFF	TGTGCCAGTAGTATAGGGACTAGCGGACCCTACAATGAGCAGTTCTTC
TRBV7-9	-	-	TRBJ2-7	CASSLRAPPLEQYF	TGTGCCAGCAGCTTGCGGGCGCCCCCTCTCGAGCAGTACTTC